The 21 T cell receptor beta chains below come from one sample, sequenced in a study of response to subunit inactivated influenza vaccine. TCRdb reprocessed the RT-PCR reads via MiXCR and lists one record per CDR3 protein. In the table there are around 790,000 distinct CDR3 sequences, around 20% of which are singletons. The sequenced sample was PBMCs from blood, obtained around 5 days after vaccination. All receptors derive from a man aged 50 to 60 who received an inactivated influenza vaccine.

This chain connects TRBV7-9 to TRBJ1-1; possible D gene TRBD1, 6 bases. Germline CDR1 is SEHNR and CDR2 is FQNEAQ (reference sequence). Between the trimmed V and J ends, which lost 1 base and 8 bases, there was a span of 8 bases. The length of the CDR3 is 12 residues. The CDR3 loop is CASSLVGQEAFF. Here the CDR3 DNA reads TGTGCCAGCAGCTTAGTCGGACAGGAAGCTTTCTTT. The complete variable domain, with remaining parts taken from reference TRBV7-9 and TRBJ1-1, reads DTGVSQNPRHKITKRGQNVTFRCDPISEHNRLYWYRQTLGQGPEFLTYFQNEAQLEKSRLLSDRFSAERPKGSFSTLEIQRTEQGDSAMYLCASSLVGQEAFFGQGTRLTVV.

The chain links TRBV29-1 to TRBJ2-3; 7 positions match TRBD1. Germline V gene lookup returns CDR1 SQVTM and CDR2 ANQGSEA. The CDR3 runs 17 residues. With V trimmed by 3 bases and J by 0 bases, 12 bases remained unmatched. The chain's CDR3 is CSVDDPTGQASTDTQYF. Written as DNA, the CDR3 is TGCAGCGTTGATGATCCCACCGGACAGGCCAGCACAGATACGCAGTATTTT.

This clonotype was picked up a small number of times. V usage is TRBV10-3 and J usage is TRBJ1-2; D not certain. CDR1 is ENHRY, CDR2 SYGVKD, per germline. The CDR3 is made up of 13 amino acids. The ends were cut back, 7 bases at V and 2 bases at J, with 11 bases in the middle. Here the CDR3 DNA reads TGTGCCATCACTGTAAATATGAACTATGGCTACACCTTC. Translated: CAITVNMNYGYTF.

The table lists this clonotype with a few counts. This chain links TRBV2 with TRBJ2-2; D is unresolved. There are 14 residues in the CDR3. Germline values: CDR1 SNHLY, CDR2 FYNNEI. V was pared by 0 bases and J by 1 base, with 3 bases between. The CDR3 is CASSEARNTGELFF. In DNA, the CDR3 is TGTGCCAGCAGTGAAGCGAGGAACACCGGGGAGCTGTTTTTT.

The chain has TRBV18 and TRBJ2-3; 7 bases are a match to TRBD2. Looked up from germline, CDR1 is KGHSH and CDR2 is LQKENI. This CDR3 region has 16 residues. V trimming: 0 bases; J trimming: 0 bases; junction bases outside the gene matches: 3. The DNA for the CDR3 is TGTGCCAGCTCACCACCGGGTAGCGGGAGCACAGATACGCAGTATTTT. This gives the protein CASSPPGSGSTDTQYF.

This clonotype was seen a few times. The chain employs TRBV7-3 and TRBJ2-2, with 8 bases matching TRBD2. V was pared by 6 bases and J by 1 base, with 4 bases of the junction left unmatched. The germline CDR1 and CDR2 sequences are SGHTA and FQGTGA. CDR3 size: 15 residues. The CDR3 DNA sequence: TGTGCCAGCAGAAAGGGACTAGGGAACACCGGGGAGCTGTTTTTT. Encoded protein: CASRKGLGNTGELFF.

A few counts support this clonotype. The chain couples TRBV12-3 or TRBV12-4 to TRBJ1-1; D gene uncertain. The length of the CDR3 is 17 residues. V lost 6 bases and J lost 1, with 21 bases in between. CDR3 protein: CASRLYREIRTNTEAFF. The CDR3 bases are TGTGCCAGCAGATTATACCGGGAGATAAGGACGAACACTGAAGCTTTCTTT.

This clonotype was seen a handful of times. The V call is TRBV11-2, the J call TRBJ2-2; D may be TRBD1 (6 bases). Germline CDR1 and CDR2: SGHAT and FQNNGV. V lost 3 bases, J lost 6 bases, and 14 bases lay in between. This CDR3 has 15 residues. CDR3 sequence reads: CASSLHRAGAGELFF. The CDR3 DNA sequence: TGTGCCAGCAGCTTGCACAGGGCCGGGGCCGGGGAGCTGTTTTTT.

Only a few counts were recorded for this clonotype. The chain recombines TRBV5-1 with TRBJ2-5; possibly TRBD1 or TRBD2 for D (5 bases each). The CDR3 length is 14 residues. Germline assignment: CDR1 SGHRS and CDR2 YFSETQ. V lost 0 bases and J 4 bases, leaving 10 bases between the germline ends. CDR3 nucleotides: TGCGCCAGCAGCTTGGAAGGGGCGGGAGAGACCCAGTACTTC. It yields the protein CASSLEGAGETQYF.

There are many counts of this clonotype. V is TRBV5-1 and J is TRBJ2-7, with 8 bases that match TRBD1. The CDR3 is 13 amino acids. In germline, CDR1 is SGHRS, CDR2 YFSETQ. Trimming removed 1 base from V and 6 bases from J; junction bases left unmatched: 3. The CDR3 is CASSLSGGAEQYF. Here the CDR3 DNA reads TGCGCCAGCAGCTTGTCAGGGGGCGCCGAGCAGTACTTC. Full variable domain (outside the CDR3, taken from reference TRBV5-1 and TRBJ2-7): KAGVTQTPRYLIKTRGQQVTLSCSPISGHRSVSWYQQTPGQGLQFLFEYFSETQRNKGNFPGRFSGRQFSNSRSEMNVSTLELGDSALYLCASSLSGGAEQYFGPGTRLTVT.

V gene TRBV5-1 combines with J gene TRBJ2-7; possible D gene TRBD1, 7 bases. Germline V lookup: CDR1 SGHRS, CDR2 YFSETQ. The germline V and J ends were trimmed by 4 bases and 3 bases, with 23 bases remaining between them. The CDR3 loop spans 17 amino acids. CDR3 residues: CASSPVYERAGGYEQYF. The DNA of the CDR3 is TGCGCCAGCAGCCCGGTTTACGAGCGGGCAGGGGGCTACGAGCAGTACTTC.

V usage is TRBV4-2 and J usage is TRBJ2-7; no clear D gene. The V end was cut by 9 bases, the J end by 1 base, with 10 bases between. Germline V gives CDR1 LGHNA, CDR2 YNFKEQ. The CDR3 totals 12 residues. CDR3 protein: CARSDGSYEQYF. CDR3 DNA: TGTGCCAGGAGCGACGGGTCCTACGAGCAGTACTTC.

This chain joins TRBV29-1 and TRBJ2-3; D unclear. Trimming took 6 bases from V and 4 from J, leaving 8 bases between them. CDR1 is SQVTM, CDR2 ANQGSEA, per germline. CDR3 length equals 11 residues. The CDR3 region is CSVTLSDTQYF. DNA for the CDR3: TGCAGCGTGACCTTGTCAGATACGCAGTATTTT.

This rearrangement joins TRBV9 to TRBJ2-7; either TRBD1 or TRBD2 may fit D (5 bases each). The ends were cut back, 0 bases at V and 7 bases at J, with 11 bases in the middle. Germline V gene data show CDR1 as SGDLS and CDR2 as YYNGEE. The length of the CDR3 is 13 residues. The CDR3 coding sequence is TGTGCCAGCAGCGTAGGTCCGGGGCAAGAGCAGTACTTC. This codes for CASSVGPGQEQYF.

This clonotype came up once. The CDR3 bases are TGTGCCAGCAGTTACTCCCGGACAGTGAACACTGAAGCTTTCTTT. This sequence encodes CASSYSRTVNTEAFF. The V call is TRBV6-5, the J call TRBJ1-1, with D tentatively TRBD1 (6 bases). The CDR3 totals 15 residues. Germline-derived CDR1 and CDR2 are MNHEY and SVGAGI. V was cut by 0 bases and J by 0 bases, with 8 bases left in between.

This clonotype was picked up a small number of times. The chain is built from TRBV11-2 and TRBJ2-1, with D possibly TRBD2 on 5 matching bases. Germline CDR1 reads SGHAT; CDR2 reads FQNNGV. The germline V and J ends were trimmed by 4 bases and 3 bases, with 22 bases remaining between them. There are 18 residues in the CDR3. CDR3 DNA sequence: TGTGCCAGCAGCTCTGCGGGTAGCTCGAAAAGATTCTACAATGAGCAGTTCTTC. Its protein is CASSSAGSSKRFYNEQFF.

This clonotype has just a few counts. The chain carries TRBV6-2 or TRBV6-3 and TRBJ2-1, with D possibly matching TRBD2 (5 bases). V was cut by 6 bases and J by 0 bases, with 15 bases left in between. CDR1 is MNHEY and CDR2 is SVGEGT in the germline V gene. This CDR3 spans 16 amino acids. CDR3 sequence: CASSKLGPSSYNEQFF. CDR3 DNA: TGTGCCAGCAGCAAACTAGGACCCAGCTCCTACAATGAGCAGTTCTTC.

The chain is built from TRBV28 and TRBJ2-3; possibly TRBD1 for D (5 bases). The CDR3 extends over 14 amino acids. V lost 3 bases, J lost 2 bases, and 9 bases lay in between. Germline lookup yields CDR1 MDHEN and CDR2 SYDVKM. CDR3 region: CASSLHRITDTQYF. DNA of the CDR3: TGTGCCAGCAGTTTGCACAGGATCACAGATACGCAGTATTTT.

J is TRBJ1-6 and V is TRBV10-3; D not resolved. The CDR3 totals 14 residues. Germline V CDR1 and CDR2: ENHRY, SYGVKD. Deletions cut 5 bases from V and 7 bases from J, with 12 bases between. CDR3 in amino acids: CAISTTEYNSPLHF. Here the CDR3 DNA reads TGTGCCATCAGTACTACAGAGTACAATTCACCCCTCCACTTT.

This clonotype has ten or more counts. The chain links TRBV24-1 to TRBJ2-2, with TRBD2 identical over 8 bases. Trimming removed 2 bases from V and 7 bases from J; junction bases left unmatched: 5. The CDR3 has 15 residues. Germline V CDR1 and CDR2: KGHDR, SFDVKD. The CDR3 region has the DNA TGTGCCACCAGTGATTGGCGGGAGGCCGTCGGGGAGCTGTTTTTT. The encoded protein is CATSDWREAVGELFF.

The gene calls are TRBV3-1 and TRBJ2-5; TRBD1 matches at 7 bases. The CDR3 loop spans 15 amino acids. The V segment lost 4 bases and the J segment 4 bases; nucleotides outside the gene matches: 9. CDR1 and CDR2 (germline): LGHDT, YNNKEL (reference sequence). CDR3 DNA: TGTGCCAGCAGCCTCTCTACAGGGGTTGCAGAGACCCAGTACTTC. As protein: CASSLSTGVAETQYF.